This T cell receptor (beta chain) was sequenced in a study of T cells in Graves' hyperthyroidism and ophthalmopathy. Study at large: Blood from the periphery was taken at initial diagnosis, before any treatment.

This clonotype was observed at least ten times. Its target is unknown. Study-level points and caveats: Most expanded thyroid clonotypes above 0.001 recurred in blood.

The source material, RNA transcripts, was used to amplify TCR beta CDR3 regions. Researchers ran a first-round RT-PCR on the TCR CDR3 using the HTBI primer set. From the multiplex PCR reads, TCRdb called clonotypes with MiXCR, one entry per CDR3 protein. This table holds 360,000 or so distinct CDR3 sequences, 19% found once. Together with thyroid ultrasound, orbital computed tomography, serum thyroxine and TRAb, clinical symptoms were used for diagnoses. V was clipped by 10 bases and J by 1 base; unmatched bases: 5. The CDR3 covers 15 residues. This receptor was identified in a young woman with Graves' hyperthyroidism. The sequenced sample consisted of blood. The chain joins TRBV12-3 or TRBV12-4 to TRBJ2-2; 11 bases map to TRBD1. This chain's CDR3 is CAIGQGAKNTGELFF. Written as DNA, the CDR3 is TGTGCCATCGGACAGGGGGCAAAGAACACCGGGGAGCTGTTTTTT.